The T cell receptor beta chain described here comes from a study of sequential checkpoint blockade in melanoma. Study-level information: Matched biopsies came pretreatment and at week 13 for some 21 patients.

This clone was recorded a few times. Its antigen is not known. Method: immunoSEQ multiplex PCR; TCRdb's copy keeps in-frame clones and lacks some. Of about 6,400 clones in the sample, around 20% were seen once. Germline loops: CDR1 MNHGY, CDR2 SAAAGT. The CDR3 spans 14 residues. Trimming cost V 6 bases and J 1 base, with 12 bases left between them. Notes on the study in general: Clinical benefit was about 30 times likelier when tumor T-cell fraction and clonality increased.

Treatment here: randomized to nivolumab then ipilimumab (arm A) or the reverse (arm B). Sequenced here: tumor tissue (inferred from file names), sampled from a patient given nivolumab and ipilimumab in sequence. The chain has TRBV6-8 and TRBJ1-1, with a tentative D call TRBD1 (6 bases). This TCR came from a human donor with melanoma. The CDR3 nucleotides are TGTGCCAGCAGGGCCAGGGGAGGGAACACTGAAGCTTTCTTT. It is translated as CASRARGGNTEAFF.